This TCR beta chain was documented in a study of technical replicates of blood from a few donors. This clone came up once. Trimming at V came to 8 bases and at J to 13 bases, leaving 19 bases not matched to a gene. The CDR3 runs to 14 residues. Germline lookup yields CDR1 SGHNT and CDR2 YENEEA. Libraries were prepared by immunoSEQ multiplex PCR; TCRdb keeps only in-frame clonotypes and omits some of them. The sample has 70,000 to 85,000 clones; around 97% are singletons. Material for sequencing was T cells isolated from PBMCs. The receptor's source is a human donor in good health. This rearrangement joins TRBV11-3 to TRBJ1-1; 7 positions agree with TRBD1. The CDR3 region has the DNA TGTGCCAGCGAGACCAGGGGGGCCGGCAAGGAGCTTTTCTTT. It encodes CASETRGAGKELFF.